Listed here are 20 T cell receptor beta chains from one sample, sequenced in a study of T-cell memory formation after mild COVID-19. TCRdb itself ran the 5' RACE reads through MiXCR, one entry per CDR3 protein. The sample has some 350,000 distinct CDR3 sequences, roughly 13% seen once. The sequencing sample was made of PBMCs or a T cell subset sorted from them (not recorded which). The source of these receptors is a man younger than 30 who had mild COVID-19 (a few samples of this study predate the infection). Cell type and time point are not known.

The rearrangement links TRBV9 to TRBJ1-1, with 7 bases that match TRBD1. Germline-derived CDR1 and CDR2 are SGDLS and YYNGEE. J lost 6 bases, V lost 1 base, and 18 bases had no gene match. This CDR3 is 18 amino acids long. CDR3 amino acids: CASSVWGMPGQRGAEAFF. The CDR3, as DNA: TGTGCCAGCAGCGTATGGGGGATGCCGGGACAGAGGGGCGCTGAAGCTTTCTTT.

The chain is built from TRBV7-9 and TRBJ2-1; 11 positions agree with TRBD1. V dropped 6 bases and J dropped 6; count of bases not matched to a gene: 1. CDR1 is SEHNR and CDR2 is FQNEAQ in the germline V gene (reference sequence). The CDR3 sequence is 13 residues long. Here the CDR3 reads CASRDRGPNEQFF. The DNA for the CDR3 is TGTGCCAGCAGGGACAGGGGGCCCAATGAGCAGTTCTTC.

CDR3 sequence (DNA): TGTGCCAGCACGCGACTGACTAACTATGGCTACACCTTC. Translation gives CASTRLTNYGYTF. The J gene is TRBJ1-2, the V gene TRBV2; D ambiguous. Looked up from germline, CDR1 is SNHLY and CDR2 is FYNNEI. V shed 7 bases and J shed 0 bases, with 9 bases lying between them. The length of the CDR3 is 13 residues. The full variable domain, in which reference TRBV2 and TRBJ1-2 provide the parts outside the CDR3, is EPEVTQTPSHQVTQMGQEVILRCVPISNHLYFYWYRQILGQKVEFLVSFYNNEISEKSEIFDDQFSVERPDGSNFTLKIRSTKLEDSAMYFCASTRLTNYGYTFGSGTRLTVV.

V and J are TRBV9 and TRBJ2-2; TRBD1 agrees at 9 bases. The CDR3 sequence is 16 residues long. V lost 4 bases to trimming and J lost 4 bases; unmatched junction nucleotides: 8. Germline CDR1 and CDR2: SGDLS and YYNGEE. CDR3 sequence reads: CASSPHRGPGTGELFF. In nucleotides, the CDR3 is TGTGCCAGCAGCCCCCACAGGGGGCCGGGCACCGGGGAGCTGTTTTTT.

The chain links TRBV7-9 to TRBJ2-1; a weak D match, TRBD1 (6 bases). This CDR3 region has 13 residues. Trimming stripped 8 bases from V and 7 bases from J, with 15 bases between. From germline, CDR1 is SEHNR and CDR2 FQNEAQ (reference sequence). The CDR3 loop reads CASQDSIPNEQFF. Written as DNA, the CDR3 is TGTGCCAGCCAGGACAGTATCCCGAATGAGCAGTTCTTC.

The chain is built from TRBV5-1 and TRBJ1-2; D perhaps matches TRBD1 (6 bases). From germline, CDR1 is SGHRS and CDR2 YFSETQ. The CDR3 is 12 amino acids. V lost 1 base and J 6 bases, leaving 7 bases between the germline ends. This CDR3 reads CASSLPGDGYTF. The CDR3 bases are TGCGCCAGCAGCTTGCCAGGGGATGGCTACACCTTC.

The CDR3 here is CSARDPSQETQYF. DNA for the CDR3: TGCAGTGCTAGGGACCCCTCCCAAGAGACCCAGTACTTC. V usage is TRBV20-1 and J usage is TRBJ2-5; D call uncertain. Trimming removed 3 bases at V and 1 base at J, with 9 bases between. The CDR3 runs 13 residues. Germline V lookup: CDR1 DFQATT, CDR2 SNEGSKA (reference sequence).

This clonotype was seen more than once but under ten times. This chain connects TRBV7-6 to TRBJ2-6; 8 positions match TRBD1. The germline gives CDR1 SGHVS, CDR2 FNYEAQ. This CDR3 region has 15 residues. J gave up 2 bases and V 5 bases, and 2 bases lay outside the gene matches. The CDR3 sequence is CASSNRGAGANVLTF. The CDR3 coding sequence is TGTGCCAGCAGCAACAGGGGGGCTGGGGCCAACGTCCTGACTTTC. The variable domain in full, completed from reference TRBV7-6 and TRBJ2-6, reads GAGVSQSPRYKVTKRGQDVALRCDPISGHVSLYWYRQALGQGPEFLTYFNYEAQQDKSGLPNDRFSAERPEGSISTLTIQRTEQRDSAMYRCASSNRGAGANVLTFGAGSRLTVL.

V gene TRBV10-3 combines with J gene TRBJ2-3, with 9 bases identical to TRBD1. This CDR3 comprises 15 residues. Trimming removed 5 bases from V and 1 base from J; junction bases left unmatched: 4. Germline values: CDR1 ENHRY, CDR2 SYGVKD. For the CDR3, the DNA is TGTGCCATCAGTCCGACAGGGGGGGGCACAGATACGCAGTATTTT. It is translated as CAISPTGGGTDTQYF.

The chain employs TRBV24-1 and TRBJ2-1; D might be TRBD1 or TRBD2, each matching 5 bases. The CDR3 spans 15 residues. V lost 5 bases, J lost 8 bases, and 18 bases lay in between. CDR1 and CDR2 (germline): KGHDR, SFDVKD. In nucleotides, the CDR3 is TGTGCCACCAGTGCCGGGACCCCCGGTGAAGATGAGCAGTTCTTC. This encodes CATSAGTPGEDEQFF.

This clonotype was seen repeatedly, ten times or more. The genes are TRBV7-2 and TRBJ1-1, with 8 bases lining up with TRBD1. Germline assignment: CDR1 SGHTA and CDR2 FQGNSA. Trimming cost V 6 bases and J 6 bases; bases outside gene matches: 12. The CDR3 consists of 15 residues. The CDR3 spells CASSQLGQGGAEAFF. CDR3 DNA: TGTGCCAGCAGTCAGTTAGGACAGGGTGGAGCTGAAGCTTTCTTT.

This clonotype was detected only a few times. This chain connects TRBV5-1 to TRBJ2-5, with 11 bases matching TRBD1. The CDR3 is 14 residues long. J lost 9 bases, V lost 3 bases, and 7 bases had no gene match. Germline CDR1 SGHRS, CDR2 YFSETQ. The CDR3 sequence: CASSSAGQGEAQYF. CDR3 bases: TGCGCCAGCAGCTCAGCGGGACAGGGGGAGGCCCAGTACTTC.

This chain connects TRBV19 to TRBJ2-7; D is possibly TRBD1 (6 bases). The CDR3 contains 13 residues. Germline CDR1 reads LNHDA; CDR2 reads SQIVND (reference sequence). V lost 9 bases, J lost 1 base, and 13 bases lay in between. CDR3 nucleotide sequence: TGTGCCAGCTCCGGGACATCGTCCTACGAGCAGTACTTC. This sequence encodes CASSGTSSYEQYF.

The V and J genes are TRBV20-1 and TRBJ2-3; D gene ambiguous. V was cut by 3 bases and J by 5 bases, with 15 bases left in between. The CDR3 runs 14 residues. Germline CDR1 and CDR2: DFQATT and SNEGSKA (reference sequence). Here the CDR3 DNA reads TGCAGTGCTAGGGATGAGGTTTGGTTAGATACGCAGTATTTT. Its translation: CSARDEVWLDTQYF.

This clonotype was counted only a few times. The chain has TRBV5-1 and TRBJ1-2; D not certain. The CDR3 runs to 14 residues. CDR1 and CDR2 from the germline V gene are SGHRS and YFSETQ. Trimming left V 0 bases short and J 9 bases short, with 15 bases between. CDR3 protein: CASSLDEVALSYTF. The DNA of the CDR3 is TGCGCCAGCAGCTTGGATGAGGTCGCCTTGAGCTACACCTTC. Full variable domain (rest looked up from reference TRBV5-1 and TRBJ1-2): KAGVTQTPRYLIKTRGQQVTLSCSPISGHRSVSWYQQTPGQGLQFLFEYFSETQRNKGNFPGRFSGRQFSNSRSEMNVSTLELGDSALYLCASSLDEVALSYTFGSGTRLTVV.

The rearrangement links TRBV18 to TRBJ2-7, with 9 bases lining up with TRBD1. Trimming took 3 bases from V and 4 from J; bases not matched to a gene: 4. Germline V gene data show CDR1 as KGHSH and CDR2 as LQKENI. The length of the CDR3 is 14 residues. CDR3: CASSPDRGAYEQYV. DNA of the CDR3: TGTGCCAGCTCACCTGACAGGGGGGCGTACGAGCAGTACGTC.

This clonotype showed up just a few times. For the CDR3, the DNA is TGTGCCAGCAGCTCACCGGGACAGGGATTCAATGAGCAGTTCTTC. It codes for CASSSPGQGFNEQFF. The chain combines TRBV11-1 with TRBJ2-1; 9 bases fit TRBD1. Looked up from germline, CDR1 is SGHAT and CDR2 is FQDESV (reference sequence). Trimming removed 4 bases from V and 6 bases from J; junction bases left unmatched: 7. This CDR3 comprises 15 residues.

This clonotype showed up just a few times. The rearrangement uses TRBV5-6 and TRBJ1-2, with D perhaps matching TRBD1 (5 bases). The germline gives CDR1 SGHDT, CDR2 YYEEEE. CDR3 length equals 12 residues. V dropped 4 bases and J dropped 4 bases, with 8 bases sitting between them. The CDR3 DNA reads as TGTGCCAGCAGCCCTAGGGGCTATGGCTACACCTTC. Translated, it gives CASSPRGYGYTF.

This clonotype has more than one count but fewer than ten. The rearrangement links TRBV15 to TRBJ1-5; D call uncertain. The V and J ends lost 0 bases and 5 bases respectively, with 14 bases between them. This CDR3 region has 16 residues. From germline, CDR1 is LNHNV and CDR2 YYDKDF (reference sequence). The CDR3 bases are TGTGCCACCAGCAGAGATCGACTGGACGGGGATCAGCCCCAGCATTTT. Translation gives CATSRDRLDGDQPQHF.

J is TRBJ2-7 and V is TRBV12-3 or TRBV12-4; D may be TRBD1 or TRBD2 (5 bases each). This CDR3 has 12 residues. V was cut by 8 bases and J by 6 bases, with 14 bases left in between. In DNA form, the CDR3 reads TGTGCCAGCTCGATTGGGGGTCCCGAGCAGTACTTC. Protein: CASSIGGPEQYF.